A selection of T cell receptor beta chains follows, all from one sample in a study of blood T cell repertoires in COVID-19. Here immunoSEQ multiplex PCR was the method, and the copy in TCRdb shows in-frame clones only, minus some. The sample has under 250,000 clones, around nine tenths seen once. The sequenced sample was peripheral blood. These receptor sequences come from a man aged 60-69 years with COVID-19, enrolled during active disease. Each CDR3 is given with its conserved first and last residue. D genes are given only for firm matches. Not all rows give a size; the values are once, few, many and, for expanded clones, a class.

.,TRBJ2-1,.,TRBV5-1,CASSKSSRNEQFF,TGCGCCAGCAGTAAATCTAGCAGGAATGAGCAGTTCTTC
.,TRBJ1-3,.,TRBV5-6,CASSLPGAGNTIYF,TGTGCCAGCAGCTTGCCTGGGGCCGGAAACACCATATATTTT
.,TRBJ1-2,TRBD1,TRBV28,CASSSGTGTSNYGYTF,TGTGCCAGCAGTTCCGGGACAGGGACTTCTAACTATGGCTACACCTTC
.,TRBJ2-3,.,TRBV7-2,CASSPSSSAPGTQYF,TGTGCCAGCAGCCCCTCTAGCTCTGCCCCGGGTACGCAGTATTTT
.,TRBJ1-1,TRBD1,TRBV28,CASSSSGTGKPEAFF,TGTGCCAGCAGTTCCTCGGGGACAGGGAAACCTGAAGCTTTCTTT
.,TRBJ2-2,TRBD2,TRBV4-2,CASSQAPRSLGLAGQTGELFF,TGTGCCAGCAGCCAAGCCCCTAGATCCCTCGGACTAGCGGGACAGACCGGGGAGCTGTTTTTT
.,TRBJ2-2,.,TRBV10-1,CASSVEAPPGELFF,TGCGCCAGCAGTGTTGAGGCTCCCCCCGGGGAGCTGTTTTTT
.,TRBJ2-3,TRBD2,TRBV19,CASRKPGLAGTDTQYF,TGTGCCAGTAGGAAACCCGGACTAGCCGGCACAGATACGCAGTATTTT
.,TRBJ2-1,.,TRBV6-5,CATRAALYNEQFF,TGTGCCACGCGGGCAGCCCTCTACAATGAGCAGTTCTTC
once,TRBJ2-5,.,TRBV14,CASSQVWGQETQYF,TGTGCCAGCAGCCAAGTGTGGGGGCAGGAGACCCAGTACTTC
.,TRBJ1-1,.,TRBV18,CASSPILRGGMNTEAFF,TGTGCCAGCTCACCAATCCTGCGGGGGGGGATGAACACTGAAGCTTTCTTT
.,TRBJ1-1,.,TRBV30,CAWCLMNTEAFF,TGTGCCTGGTGTCTAATGAACACTGAAGCTTTCTTT
.,TRBJ1-2,.,TRBV5-6,CASSLNPRGADYGYTF,TGTGCCAGCAGCTTGAACCCTAGGGGCGCGGATTATGGCTACACCTTC
.,TRBJ1-2,.,TRBV10-3,CAISETGYGYTF,TGTGCCATCAGTGAGACAGGCTATGGCTACACCTTC
few,TRBJ2-2,TRBD2,TRBV7-2,CASSPGGLTSPGELFF,TGTGCCAGCAGCCCGGGAGGGCTCACTAGCCCCGGGGAGCTGTTTTTT
.,TRBJ1-1,.,TRBV19,CASSIDRGTEAFF,TGTGCCAGTAGTATAGATCGGGGCACTGAAGCTTTCTTT
.,TRBJ2-5,TRBD1,TRBV28,CAIGSWTGMGETQYF,TGTGCCATCGGCTCATGGACAGGGATGGGAGAGACCCAGTACTTC
.,TRBJ1-5,TRBD1,TRBV6-5,CASSYDRAGHQPQHF,TGTGCCAGCAGTTACGACAGGGCGGGCCATCAGCCCCAGCATTTT
.,TRBJ1-2,TRBD1,TRBV28,CASTVIGTGGDF,TGTGCCAGCACCGTAATCGGGACAGGGGGTGACTTC
.,TRBJ2-5,.,TRBV4-2,CASSLSDQETQYF,TGTGCCAGCAGCCTATCAGACCAAGAGACCCAGTACTTC
.,TRBJ1-5,TRBD1,TRBV7-8,CASSWGQGADQPQHF,TGTGCCAGCAGCTGGGGACAGGGGGCCGATCAGCCCCAGCATTTT
once,TRBJ2-5,.,TRBV6-5,CASSPRGGETQYF,TGTGCCAGCAGTCCCCGGGGTGGAGAGACCCAGTACTTC
.,TRBJ2-3,.,TRBV27,CASSSARGTDTQYF,TGTGCCAGCAGCTCTGCACGGGGCACAGATACGCAGTATTTT
.,TRBJ2-2,.,TRBV14,CASSQGRNTGELFF,TGTGCCAGCAGCCAAGGGAGGAACACCGGGGAGCTGTTTTTT
.,TRBJ1-6,TRBD1,TRBV30,CAWTGQGIYSPLHF,TGTGCCTGGACCGGACAGGGGATTTATTCACCCCTCCACTTT
.,TRBJ2-7,TRBD2,TRBV4-2,CASSQDHRGLAGGEQYF,TGTGCCAGCAGCCAAGATCACCGGGGGTTAGCCGGGGGGGAGCAGTACTTC
once,TRBJ2-7,.,TRBV7-3,CASSLGRPYEQYF,TGTGCCAGCAGCTTAGGGCGTCCCTACGAGCAGTACTTC
.,TRBJ2-1,TRBD2,TRBV24-1,CATSSAGTSGRSYNEQFF,TGTGCCACCAGTAGCGCCGGGACTAGCGGGAGATCCTACAATGAGCAGTTCTTC
.,TRBJ1-2,TRBD1,TRBV9,CASSETGRSYTF,TGTGCCAGCAGCGAGACAGGGCGAAGCTACACCTTC
.,TRBJ2-1,.,TRBV9,CASSVGNALGVDEQFF,TGTGCCAGCAGCGTAGGAAACGCCTTAGGAGTCGATGAGCAGTTCTTC
.,TRBJ1-2,.,TRBV9,CASSAGTGTRGNYGYTF,TGTGCCAGCAGCGCCGGGACGGGGACTCGTGGAAACTATGGCTACACCTTC
.,TRBJ2-3,.,TRBV2,CASTGETSPLTDTQYF,TGTGCCAGCACAGGGGAGACTAGCCCTCTTACAGATACGCAGTATTTT
.,TRBJ2-5,.,TRBV4-3,CASSQEARGQETQYF,TGCGCCAGCAGCCAAGAGGCTAGGGGTCAAGAGACCCAGTACTTC
.,TRBJ2-1,TRBD2,TRBV5-6,CASSFGLAGVEQFF,TGTGCCAGCAGCTTCGGACTAGCGGGAGTTGAGCAGTTCTTC
.,TRBJ2-3,.,TRBV18,CASSPEIVATDTQYF,TGTGCCAGCTCCCCGGAGATAGTCGCAACAGATACGCAGTATTTT
.,TRBJ2-3,TRBD2,TRBV9,CASSVEASGGWADTQYF,TGTGCCAGCAGCGTAGAGGCTAGCGGGGGGTGGGCAGATACGCAGTATTTT
.,TRBJ2-7,TRBD1,TRBV27,CASSSLPGQGAYEQYF,TGTGCCAGCAGTTCTCTCCCGGGACAGGGGGCCTACGAGCAGTACTTC
.,TRBJ2-1,TRBD2,TRBV7-2,CASSLASGGNEQFF,TGTGCCAGCAGCTTAGCATCGGGGGGCAATGAGCAGTTCTTC
once,TRBJ2-2,TRBD2,TRBV6-5,CASSYSRTSVNGELFF,TGTGCCAGCAGTTACTCGCGGACTAGCGTTAACGGGGAGCTGTTTTTT
.,TRBJ2-1,TRBD1,TRBV30,CAWSVWDRVNEQFF,TGTGCCTGGAGTGTATGGGACAGGGTCAATGAGCAGTTCTTC
.,TRBJ2-3,TRBD2,TRBV18,CASSRTSEDTQYF,TGTGCCAGCTCGCGGACTAGTGAAGATACGCAGTATTTT
.,TRBJ1-6,TRBD1,TRBV19,CASSRILGQYNSPLHF,TGTGCCAGTAGTAGAATATTGGGACAGTATAATTCACCCCTCCACTTT
.,TRBJ1-1,.,TRBV12-2,CTGGAGTEAFF,TGTACAGGGGGCGCTGGCACTGAAGCTTTCTTT
.,TRBJ2-7,TRBD2,TRBV5-1,CASSLGFLAGSSSYEQYF,TGCGCCAGCAGCTTGGGATTCCTAGCGGGATCCTCCTCCTACGAGCAGTACTTC
.,TRBJ1-1,TRBD1,TRBV19,CASRGPQRGHTEAFF,TGTGCCAGTAGAGGACCTCAGAGGGGGCACACTGAAGCTTTCTTT
once,TRBJ2-3,TRBD2,TRBV28,CAVGASGRAGADTQYF,TGTGCCGTCGGGGCTAGCGGGAGGGCCGGCGCAGATACGCAGTATTTT
.,TRBJ1-5,.,TRBV6-5,CASRSSWAGGEPQHF,TGTGCCAGCAGGTCATCATGGGCCGGAGGGGAGCCCCAGCATTTT
.,TRBJ1-1,.,TRBV3-1/TRBV3-2,CASSSGSNTEAFF,TGTGCCAGCAGCTCGGGGTCCAACACTGAAGCTTTCTTT